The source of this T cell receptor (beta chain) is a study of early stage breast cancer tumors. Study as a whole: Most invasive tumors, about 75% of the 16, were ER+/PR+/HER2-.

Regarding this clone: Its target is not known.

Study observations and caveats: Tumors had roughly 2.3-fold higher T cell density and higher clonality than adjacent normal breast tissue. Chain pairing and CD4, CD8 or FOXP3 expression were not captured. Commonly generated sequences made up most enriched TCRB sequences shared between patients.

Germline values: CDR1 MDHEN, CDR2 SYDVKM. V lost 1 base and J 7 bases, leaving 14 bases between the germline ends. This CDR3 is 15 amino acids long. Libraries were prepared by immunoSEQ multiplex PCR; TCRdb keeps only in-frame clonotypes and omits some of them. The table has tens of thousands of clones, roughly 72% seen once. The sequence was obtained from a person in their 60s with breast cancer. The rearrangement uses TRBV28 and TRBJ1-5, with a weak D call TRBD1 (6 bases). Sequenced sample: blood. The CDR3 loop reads CASSLLGGAHQPQHF. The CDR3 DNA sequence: TGTGCCAGCAGTTTATTGGGGGGCGCGCACCAGCCCCAGCATTTT.